This T cell receptor beta chain was obtained from a study of T cell changes during pregnancy in multiple sclerosis. The CDR3 covers 13 residues. Germline CDR1 MNHNS, CDR2 SASEGT. The germline V and J ends were trimmed by 6 bases and 1 base, with 9 bases remaining between them. Clones were read by immunoSEQ multiplex PCR, and TCRdb kept only the in-frame ones, dropping some. The repertoire holds about 120,000 clones, around 93% seen once, with 6.2% in the top ten. With respect to this clone: This CDR3 is also generated by other DNA sequences in the sample.

This sequence originates from a female donor with multiple sclerosis, enrolled in a pregnancy study. The chain combines TRBV6-1 with TRBJ1-1; possibly TRBD1 for D (5 bases). The material was peripheral blood, obtained before pregnancy. DNA for the CDR3: TGTGCCAGCAGCCTCCAGGGGAACACTGAAGCTTTCTTT. Amino acid sequence: CASSLQGNTEAFF.